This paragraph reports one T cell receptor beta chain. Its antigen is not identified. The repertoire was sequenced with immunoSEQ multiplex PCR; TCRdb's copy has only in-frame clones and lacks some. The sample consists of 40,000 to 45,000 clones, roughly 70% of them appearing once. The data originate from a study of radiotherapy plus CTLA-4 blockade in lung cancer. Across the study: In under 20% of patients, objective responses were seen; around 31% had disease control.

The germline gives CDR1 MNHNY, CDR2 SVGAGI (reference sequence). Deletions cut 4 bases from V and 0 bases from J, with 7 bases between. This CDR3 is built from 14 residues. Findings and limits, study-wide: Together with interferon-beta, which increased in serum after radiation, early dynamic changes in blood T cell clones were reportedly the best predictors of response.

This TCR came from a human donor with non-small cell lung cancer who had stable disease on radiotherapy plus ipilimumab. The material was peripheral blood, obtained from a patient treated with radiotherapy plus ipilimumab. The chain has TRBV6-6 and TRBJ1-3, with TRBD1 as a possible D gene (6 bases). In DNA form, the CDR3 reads TGTGCCAGCAGTTCGACAGGCTCTGGAAACACCATATATTTT. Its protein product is CASSSTGSGNTIYF.